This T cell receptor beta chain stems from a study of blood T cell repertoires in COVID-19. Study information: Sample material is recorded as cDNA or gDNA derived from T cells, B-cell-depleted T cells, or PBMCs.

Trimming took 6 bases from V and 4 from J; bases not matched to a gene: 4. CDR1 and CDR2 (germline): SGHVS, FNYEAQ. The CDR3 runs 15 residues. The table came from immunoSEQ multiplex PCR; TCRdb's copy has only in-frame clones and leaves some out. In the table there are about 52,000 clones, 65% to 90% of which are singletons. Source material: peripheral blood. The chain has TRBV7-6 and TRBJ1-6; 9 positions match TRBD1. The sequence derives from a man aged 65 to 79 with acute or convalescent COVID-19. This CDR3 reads CASRLTGGYNSPLHF. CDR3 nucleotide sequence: TGTGCCAGCAGGCTGACAGGGGGGTATAATTCACCCCTCCACTTT.